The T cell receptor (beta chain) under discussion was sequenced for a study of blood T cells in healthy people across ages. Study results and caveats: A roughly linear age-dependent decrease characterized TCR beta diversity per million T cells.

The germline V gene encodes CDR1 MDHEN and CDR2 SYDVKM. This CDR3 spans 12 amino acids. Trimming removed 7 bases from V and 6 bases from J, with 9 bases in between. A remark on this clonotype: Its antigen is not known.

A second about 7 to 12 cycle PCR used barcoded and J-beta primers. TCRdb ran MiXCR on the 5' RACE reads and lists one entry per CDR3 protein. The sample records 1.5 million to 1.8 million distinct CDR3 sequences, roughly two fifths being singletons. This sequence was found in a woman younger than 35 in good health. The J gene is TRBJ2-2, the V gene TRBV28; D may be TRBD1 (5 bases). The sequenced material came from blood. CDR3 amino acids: CASNQGSGELFF. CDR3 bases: TGTGCCAGCAACCAGGGCTCCGGGGAGCTGTTTTTT.